The sequence of this T cell receptor (beta chain) was determined in a study of cytomegalovirus exposure and HLA in healthy donors. V gave up 5 bases and J gave up 8 bases; unmatched junction bases: 3. In germline, CDR1 is SGHVS, CDR2 FQNEAQ. CDR3 length: 12 residues. Use of 60 Vbeta and 13 Jbeta primers characterized the PCR. TCRdb keeps only in-frame clones here, not all; method: immunoSEQ multiplex PCR. In the table there are around 30,000 clones, approximately 87% of which are singletons. The chain couples TRBV7-8 to TRBJ2-1; 7 positions match TRBD1. This clonotype was sampled from a boy younger than 18 in good health and CMV-seronegative. The specimen was PBMCs. CDR3 protein: CASSRTGDEQFF. CDR3 nucleotides: TGTGCCAGCAGCCGTACAGGGGATGAGCAGTTCTTC.